This passage covers 22 T cell receptor beta chains from one sample sequenced in a study of blood T cells in healthy people across ages. For the second PCR, which ran for about 6 to 12 cycles, a sample-barcoded 5' primer and a J-beta primer mix were used. Using its own MiXCR run on the 5' RACE reads, TCRdb lists one record per CDR3 protein. The sample consists of fewer than 2,000,000 distinct CDR3 sequences, about 39% of them appearing once. Material for sequencing was blood. The receptors here all came from a human donor in good health.

In the case of this clonotype: A clone one base away is much larger, so this may be a read error. The genes are TRBV29-1 and TRBJ2-5; 10 bases match TRBD1. CDR3 length equals 13 residues. Germline V gene lookup returns CDR1 SQVTM and CDR2 ANQGSEA. The junction had 4 bases not matched to a gene; V was cut back by 3 bases and J by 6 bases. As DNA, the CDR3 is TGCAGCGTTGAGACAGGGGGCGAAAAGACCCAGTACTTC. This encodes CSVETGGEKTQYF.

CDR3 nucleotide sequence: TGCAGCGTTGTTTCACAGTGGGACTACGAGCAGTTCTTC. This codes for CSVVSQWDYEQFF. The J gene is TRBJ2-1, the V gene TRBV29-1; TRBD2 agrees at 7 bases. J lost 10 bases, V lost 4 bases, and 10 bases had no gene match. The length of the CDR3 is 13 residues. Germline loops: CDR1 SQVTM, CDR2 ANQGSEA.

The rearrangement uses TRBV29-1 and TRBJ2-1, with D possibly TRBD2 on 6 matching bases. The germline V gene encodes CDR1 SQVTM and CDR2 ANQGSEA. This CDR3 region has 14 residues. Trimming stripped 0 bases from V and 2 bases from J, with 8 bases between. CDR3 sequence reads: CSVEDRTTYNEQFF. CDR3 nucleotide sequence: TGCAGCGTTGAAGACCGGACTACCTACAATGAGCAGTTCTTC.

The CDR3 DNA reads as TGTGCCAGCAGCTTAGGCGTGGCGAAACCCTACGAGCAGTACTTC. This gives the protein CASSLGVAKPYEQYF. V is TRBV7-8 and J is TRBJ2-7; D is uncertain. The CDR3 has 15 residues. Germline V gene sequence: CDR1 SGHVS, CDR2 FQNEAQ. The ends were cut back, 1 base at V and 2 bases at J, with 12 bases in the middle.

This clonotype turned up a few times. The V and J genes are TRBV2 and TRBJ2-7; weak D call: TRBD2 (6 bases). Trimming stripped 6 bases from V and 3 bases from J, with 15 bases between. The CDR3 contains 14 residues. Germline loops: CDR1 SNHLY, CDR2 FYNNEI. DNA of the CDR3: TGTGCCAGCAGCCCGGGACGGGGGAACTACGAGCAGTACTTC. Translating it yields CASSPGRGNYEQYF.

The chain employs TRBV2 and TRBJ2-3; possibly TRBD2 for D (5 bases). Germline lookup yields CDR1 SNHLY and CDR2 FYNNEI. CDR3 length equals 14 residues. Trimming left V 5 bases short and J 1 base short, with 10 bases between. CDR3 loop: CASSKGLRTDTQYF. CDR3 in DNA: TGTGCCAGCAGTAAAGGACTGCGCACAGATACGCAGTATTTT.

This clonotype was picked up a small number of times. CDR3 bases: TGTGCCAGCAGACCGACGAGCGGGGGGGTCTCAATGAACATTCAGTACTTC. Protein sequence: CASRPTSGGVSMNIQYF. This chain uses TRBV6-2 or TRBV6-3 with TRBJ2-4, with 10 bases that match TRBD2. The CDR3 extends over 17 amino acids. Losses at the gene ends were 6 bases for V and 7 bases for J; bases not matched to a gene: 15. From germline, CDR1 is MNHEY and CDR2 SVGEGT.

The rearrangement links TRBV30 to TRBJ2-2; no clear D. The CDR3 runs 11 residues. The V gene lost 2 bases and the J gene lost 5 bases, with 3 bases spanning the gap. The V gene's germline CDR1 is GTSNPN and CDR2 SVGIG (reference sequence). The CDR3 region has the DNA TGTGCCTGGAGTCCAACCGGGGAGCTGTTTTTT. Protein sequence: CAWSPTGELFF.

This clonotype was detected many times. The chain carries TRBV18 and TRBJ2-7; possibly TRBD1 for D (5 bases). This CDR3 is built from 14 residues. CDR1 KGHSH and CDR2 LQKENI come from the germline V gene. The ends were cut back, 2 bases at V and 3 bases at J, with 11 bases in the middle. The CDR3 loop reads CASSPGQGDYEQYF. CDR3 in DNA: TGTGCCAGCTCACCAGGCCAGGGCGACTACGAGCAGTACTTC. Based on the CDR3 plus reference TRBV18 and TRBJ2-7, the full variable domain is NAGVMQNPRHLVRRRGQEARLRCSPMKGHSHVYWYRQLPEEGLKFMVYLQKENIIDESGMPKERFSAEFPKEGPSILRIQQVVRGDSAAYFCASSPGQGDYEQYFGPGTRLTVT.

This clonotype was seen more than once but under ten times. The genes are TRBV12-3 or TRBV12-4 and TRBJ2-1; no definite D call. The CDR3 contains 13 residues. V shed 3 bases and J shed 9 bases, with 12 bases lying between them. CDR3 coding DNA: TGTGCCAGCAGTTTGGAGACTCTAACTGAGCAGTTCTTC. It yields the protein CASSLETLTEQFF.

This clonotype showed up just a few times. The chain recombines TRBV5-6 with TRBJ2-1; D might be TRBD1 (5 bases). V was shortened by 1 base and J by 9 bases, with 11 bases between the two germline ends. CDR1 SGHDT and CDR2 YYEEEE come from the germline V gene. The CDR3 spans 13 residues. The CDR3 protein is CASSLFVQVEQFF. DNA of the CDR3: TGTGCCAGCAGCTTGTTTGTACAGGTTGAGCAGTTCTTC.

This clonotype was detected many times. The chain employs TRBV20-1 and TRBJ2-5, with 8 bases matching TRBD2. From germline, CDR1 is DFQATT and CDR2 SNEGSKA (reference sequence). V shed 8 bases and J 5 bases; nucleotides not matched to a gene: 7. The CDR3 consists of 12 residues. The CDR3 region has the DNA TGCAGTTCGACTAGCGTACGTGAGACCCAGTACTTC. It is translated as CSSTSVRETQYF.

This clonotype was seen many times. V usage is TRBV4-3 and J usage is TRBJ2-7; D not resolved. The V gene's germline CDR1 is LGHNA and CDR2 YSLEER. The CDR3 runs to 15 residues. Between the trimmed V and J ends, which lost 0 bases and 6 bases, there was a span of 15 bases. The CDR3 is CASSQDLWGDTEQYF. CDR3 nucleotides: TGCGCCAGCAGCCAAGATTTATGGGGTGACACCGAGCAGTACTTC.

The chain uses TRBV18 and TRBJ1-2; D unclear. Germline V gives CDR1 KGHSH, CDR2 LQKENI. V gave up 3 bases and J gave up 7 bases, with 15 bases separating them. CDR3 length equals 14 residues. DNA of the CDR3: TGTGCCAGCTCACCGGGCCAGTCAAGTTTTGGCTACACCTTC. Amino acids: CASSPGQSSFGYTF.

The rearrangement uses TRBV3-1 and TRBJ1-3; D gene uncertain. CDR3 length equals 14 residues. V shed 4 bases and J shed 1 base, with 8 bases lying between them. The germline V gene encodes CDR1 LGHDT and CDR2 YNNKEL (reference sequence). CDR3 region: CASSRSESGNTIYF. CDR3 DNA sequence: TGTGCCAGCAGCCGGAGCGAGTCTGGAAACACCATATATTTT. Supplemented by reference TRBV3-1 and TRBJ1-3, the full variable domain reads DTAVSQTPKYLVTQMGNDKSIKCEQNLGHDTMYWYKQDSKKFLKIMFSYNNKELIINETVPNRFSPKSPDKAHLNLHINSLELGDSAVYFCASSRSESGNTIYFGEGSWLTVV.

CDR3 region: CASSQPSGGAYTDTQYF. For the CDR3, the DNA is TGTGCCAGCAGCCAACCAAGCGGGGGGGCCTACACAGATACGCAGTATTTT. The chain links TRBV4-2 to TRBJ2-3, with 10 nucleotides matching TRBD2. CDR1 is LGHNA, CDR2 YNFKEQ, per germline. CDR3 length: 17 residues. With 2 bases clipped from V and 2 bases from J, the junction kept 7 bases outside the gene matches.

This clonotype has only a few counts. The chain links TRBV12-3 or TRBV12-4 to TRBJ2-7; either TRBD1 or TRBD2 may supply D (5 bases each). V was clipped by 6 bases and J by 1 base, with 13 bases between them. The CDR3 length is 14 residues. The CDR3 here is CASSSGPMSYEQYF. CDR3 DNA: TGTGCCAGCAGCTCGGGGCCGATGTCCTACGAGCAGTACTTC.

This chain joins TRBV7-6 and TRBJ2-1, with D maybe TRBD1 (5 bases). V lost 5 bases and J 5 bases, leaving 16 bases between the germline ends. The length of the CDR3 is 15 residues. CDR1 SGHVS and CDR2 FNYEAQ come from the germline V gene. The DNA for the CDR3 is TGTGCCAGCAGCCCCACTTACGACAGTAACAATGAGCAGTTCTTC. Protein product: CASSPTYDSNNEQFF.

This clonotype was counted only a few times. CDR3 in DNA: TGTGCCAGCAGTTACGCTAGCGGGGAGACAGATACGCAGTATTTT. It specifies CASSYASGETDTQYF. The genes are TRBV6-2 or TRBV6-3 and TRBJ2-3; TRBD2 matches at 9 bases. J gave up 3 bases and V 2 bases, and 3 bases lay outside the gene matches. The length of the CDR3 is 15 residues. Germline V lookup: CDR1 MNHEY, CDR2 SVGEGT.

The chain carries TRBV29-1 and TRBJ2-1; the match to TRBD2 covers 7 bases. The CDR3 is 14 residues long. Germline V gene lookup returns CDR1 SQVTM and CDR2 ANQGSEA. The V gene end was trimmed by 4 bases and the J gene end by 3 bases; junction bases not matched to a gene: 6. CDR3 DNA sequence: TGCAGCGTTGCTGAAGCGGGGAACTACAATGAGCAGTTCTTC. It yields the protein CSVAEAGNYNEQFF.

The V call is TRBV3-1, the J call TRBJ2-5; TRBD2 agrees at 8 bases. This CDR3 spans 17 amino acids. Germline CDR1 and CDR2: LGHDT and YNNKEL (reference sequence). With 5 bases clipped from V and 5 bases from J, the junction kept 16 bases outside the gene matches. The CDR3 nucleotides are TGTGCCAGCAGCTCCGCCGGGGGCGGGGGGTCGTGTGAGACCCAGTACTTC. Residues: CASSSAGGGGSCETQYF.

The chain has TRBV3-1 and TRBJ1-2, with a tentative D call TRBD1 (5 bases). Germline V gene data show CDR1 as LGHDT and CDR2 as YNNKEL (reference sequence). CDR3 length: 12 residues. The ends were cut back, 6 bases at V and 7 bases at J, with 12 bases in the middle. In DNA form, the CDR3 reads TGTGCCAGCAGGAACAGGAATAGTGGCTACACCTTC. Encoded protein: CASRNRNSGYTF.